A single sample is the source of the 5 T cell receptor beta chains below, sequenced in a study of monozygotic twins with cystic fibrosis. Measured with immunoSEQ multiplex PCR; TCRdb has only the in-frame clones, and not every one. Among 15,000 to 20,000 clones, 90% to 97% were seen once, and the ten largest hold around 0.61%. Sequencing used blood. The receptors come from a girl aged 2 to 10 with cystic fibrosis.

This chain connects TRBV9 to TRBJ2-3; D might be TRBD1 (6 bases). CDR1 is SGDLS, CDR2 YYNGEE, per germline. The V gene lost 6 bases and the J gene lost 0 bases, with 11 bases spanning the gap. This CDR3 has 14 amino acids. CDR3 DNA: TGTGCCAGCACTGGGGGCAGTAGCACAGATACGCAGTATTTT. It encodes CASTGGSSTDTQYF.

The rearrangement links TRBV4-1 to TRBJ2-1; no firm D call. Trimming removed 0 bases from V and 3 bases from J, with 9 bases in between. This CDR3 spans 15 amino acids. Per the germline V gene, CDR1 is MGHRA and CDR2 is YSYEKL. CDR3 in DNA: TGCGCCAGCAGCCAAGATAGTCTGGACTACAATGAGCAGTTCTTC. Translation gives CASSQDSLDYNEQFF.

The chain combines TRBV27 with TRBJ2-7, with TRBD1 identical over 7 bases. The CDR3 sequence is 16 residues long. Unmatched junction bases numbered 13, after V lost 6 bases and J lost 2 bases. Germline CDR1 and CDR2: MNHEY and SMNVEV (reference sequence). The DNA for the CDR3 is TGTGCCAGCAGCCCCACAGGGGTGGCAGGGACCTACGAGCAGTACTTC. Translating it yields CASSPTGVAGTYEQYF.

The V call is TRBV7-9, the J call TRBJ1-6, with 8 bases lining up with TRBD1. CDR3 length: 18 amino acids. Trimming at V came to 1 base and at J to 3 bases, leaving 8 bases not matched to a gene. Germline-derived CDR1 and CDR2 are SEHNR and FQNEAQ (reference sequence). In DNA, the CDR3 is TGTGCCAGCAGCTTAGGGACAGGGAATACGATCTATAATTCACCCCTCCACTTT. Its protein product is CASSLGTGNTIYNSPLHF.

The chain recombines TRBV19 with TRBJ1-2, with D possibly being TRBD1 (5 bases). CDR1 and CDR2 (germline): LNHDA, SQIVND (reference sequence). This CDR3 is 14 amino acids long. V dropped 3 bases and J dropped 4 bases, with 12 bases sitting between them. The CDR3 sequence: CASSIKGRAYGYTF. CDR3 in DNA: TGTGCCAGTAGTATTAAGGGGCGCGCCTATGGCTACACCTTC.